The 21 T cell receptor beta chains reported below all come from one sample, sequenced in a study of T cell responses to AZD1222 COVID-19 vaccine. This table comes from immunoSEQ multiplex PCR, and its TCRdb copy is limited to in-frame clones, with some not included. The table has 120,000 or so clones, 70% to 90% seen once; the top ten hold less than 3.5%. This sample comprised peripheral blood, obtained 28 days after the second AZD1222 dose. These receptors were taken from an adult who received the AZD1222 COVID-19 vaccine.

The J gene is TRBJ2-1, the V gene TRBV18, with D perhaps matching TRBD2 (6 bases). Per germline, CDR1 KGHSH and CDR2 LQKENI. CDR3 length: 12 residues. Trimming took 4 bases from V and 9 from J, leaving 10 bases between them. In DNA form, the CDR3 reads TGTGCCAGCTCACGCGGGGTCTCTGAGCAGTTCTTC. Translating gives CASSRGVSEQFF. Variable domain in full (rest from reference TRBV18 and TRBJ2-1): NAGVMQNPRHLVRRRGQEARLRCSPMKGHSHVYWYRQLPEEGLKFMVYLQKENIIDESGMPKERFSAEFPKEGPSILRIQQVVRGDSAAYFCASSRGVSEQFFGPGTRLTVL.

The J gene is TRBJ1-2, the V gene TRBV6-5; D is possibly TRBD1 (5 bases). The CDR3 is 13 amino acids. V was pared by 6 bases and J by 1 base, with 9 bases between. Germline lookup yields CDR1 MNHEY and CDR2 SVGAGI. The CDR3 sequence: CASRQTVNYGYTF. Here the CDR3 DNA reads TGTGCCAGCAGGCAGACAGTTAACTATGGCTACACCTTC.

This clone was observed a few times. The chain is built from TRBV11-1 and TRBJ1-1, with no clear D. This CDR3 has 14 residues. V was cut by 5 bases and J by 3 bases, with 13 bases left in between. Germline CDR1 is SGHAT and CDR2 is FQDESV (reference sequence). The CDR3 DNA reads as TGTGCCAGCAGCCTAGACCGGCGGGACACTGAAGCTTTCTTT. Amino acids: CASSLDRRDTEAFF.

The chain carries TRBV6-1 and TRBJ2-1; TRBD2 might be the D (5 bases). The CDR3 consists of 14 residues. Germline V gene sequence: CDR1 MNHNS, CDR2 SASEGT. V lost 0 bases, J lost 12 bases, and 15 bases lay in between. As DNA, the CDR3 is TGTGCCAGCAGTGAAGCGCTTCGAGGGTATGGGCAGTTCTTC. It is translated as CASSEALRGYGQFF.

The chain joins TRBV4-1 to TRBJ1-2; 8 bases fit TRBD1. The CDR3 has 14 residues. The germline CDR1 and CDR2 sequences are MGHRA and YSYEKL. Trimming cost V 4 bases and J 3 bases; bases outside gene matches: 4. CDR3 sequence reads: CASSPGQAYYGYTF. Written as DNA, the CDR3 is TGCGCCAGCAGCCCGGGACAGGCTTACTATGGCTACACCTTC.

The chain carries TRBV7-3 and TRBJ1-2, with TRBD1 matching over 8 bases. The germline V gene encodes CDR1 SGHTA and CDR2 FQGTGA. Trimming cost V 6 bases and J 5 bases; bases outside gene matches: 11. CDR3 length: 15 amino acids. CDR3 DNA sequence: TGTGCCAGCAGAGTAAGCCCGGGACAGGTGTATGGCTACACCTTC. It yields the protein CASRVSPGQVYGYTF.

This chain links TRBV28 with TRBJ2-2; weak D call: TRBD1 (6 bases). The CDR3 spans 15 residues. Germline CDR1 is MDHEN and CDR2 is SYDVKM. V lost 1 base and J lost 8, with 14 bases in between. CDR3 nucleotide sequence: TGTGCCAGCAGTTTATTGGCAGGGGTTGCGGGGGAGCTGTTTTTT. Encoded protein: CASSLLAGVAGELFF.

This clone was observed once. The sample carries other DNA sequences with the same CDR3. The CDR3 sequence: CASSPTGMNTEAFF. In DNA, the CDR3 is TGTGCCAGCTCACCCACAGGGATGAACACTGAAGCTTTCTTT. This sequence joins TRBV18 and TRBJ1-1; D is possibly TRBD1 (6 bases). Trimming cost V 3 bases and J 0 bases, with 8 bases left between them. Germline CDR1 is KGHSH and CDR2 is LQKENI. The length of the CDR3 is 14 residues.

In DNA, the CDR3 is TGCAGCGTCGGGGGACAGTCCTATGGCTACACCTTC. It is translated as CSVGGQSYGYTF. The gene calls are TRBV29-1 and TRBJ1-2; 7 bases align to TRBD1. CDR3 length: 12 residues. CDR1 SQVTM and CDR2 ANQGSEA come from the germline V gene. J lost 4 bases, V lost 6 bases, and 5 bases had no gene match.

This clone has a single count. J is TRBJ1-6 and V is TRBV7-2, with a weak D call TRBD1 (5 bases). Germline lookup yields CDR1 SGHTA and CDR2 FQGNSA. V lost 2 bases, J lost 7 bases, and 9 bases lay in between. This CDR3 contains 14 residues. CDR3 residues: CASSLQWGNSPLHF. In DNA, the CDR3 is TGTGCCAGCAGCTTACAGTGGGGGAATTCACCCCTCCACTTT.

CDR3 nucleotide sequence: TGTGCTAGTGGTTTGGTACACGGGAGAGGCTACACCTTC. Its protein is CASGLVHGRGYTF. The chain has TRBV12-5 and TRBJ1-2; no clear D gene. Germline V lookup: CDR1 LGHNT, CDR2 FRNRAP. The CDR3 is made up of 13 amino acids. With 0 bases removed from V and 8 bases from J, the gap between germline ends came to 10 bases.

This clone qualifies as medium-sized. The V call is TRBV2, the J call TRBJ2-2; D is possibly TRBD2 (6 bases). This CDR3 comprises 15 residues. Trimming stripped 5 bases from V and 6 bases from J, with 16 bases between. CDR1 and CDR2 (germline): SNHLY, FYNNEI. DNA for the CDR3: TGTGCCAGCAGTAGCGGGCAACTCGCGCCCGGGGAGCTGTTTTTT. It codes for CASSSGQLAPGELFF.

The rearrangement joins TRBV7-2 to TRBJ2-2; 9 bases fit TRBD1. CDR3 length: 15 residues. V trimming: 3 bases; J trimming: 6 bases; junction bases outside the gene matches: 5. Germline-derived CDR1 and CDR2 are SGHTA and FQGNSA. The CDR3 DNA is TGTGCCAGCAGCTTTCCGGGACAGGGATCCGGGGAGCTGTTTTTT. It yields the protein CASSFPGQGSGELFF.

The DNA of the CDR3 is TGTGCCAGTAGTATTAGAGGGGGCAGAGACTATGGCTACACCTTC. Translated, it gives CASSIRGGRDYGYTF. The chain employs TRBV19 and TRBJ1-2, with 7 bases identical to TRBD1. The CDR3 covers 15 residues. The junction had 7 bases not matched to a gene; V was cut back by 3 bases and J by 3 bases. In germline, CDR1 is LNHDA, CDR2 SQIVND (reference sequence).

The CDR3 spells CASSPGQGYNSPLHF. The CDR3 nucleotides read TGTGCCAGCTCGCCGGGACAGGGCTATAATTCACCCCTCCACTTT. The V gene is TRBV18, the J gene TRBJ1-6; TRBD1 aligns across 9 bases. V was clipped by 6 bases and J by 3 bases; unmatched bases: 3. The CDR3 consists of 15 residues. Germline V gene sequence: CDR1 KGHSH, CDR2 LQKENI.

This rearrangement joins TRBV6-5 to TRBJ2-2, with D tentatively TRBD1 (6 bases). V lost 5 bases, J lost 0 bases, and 10 bases lay in between. This CDR3 has 15 residues. Germline-derived CDR1 and CDR2 are MNHEY and SVGAGI. This chain's CDR3 is CASSRDTPNTGELFF. The CDR3 DNA reads as TGTGCCAGCAGTAGGGACACACCGAACACCGGGGAGCTGTTTTTT.

This chain uses TRBV7-2 with TRBJ2-5, with 9 bases identical to TRBD2. The CDR3 is 14 residues long. V lost 4 bases and J lost 4; bases outside the gene matches: 4. The V gene's germline CDR1 is SGHTA and CDR2 FQGNSA. The CDR3 bases are TGTGCCAGCAGCTATAGCGGGGGAAGAGAGACCCAGTACTTC. It is translated as CASSYSGGRETQYF.

In its sample, this clone was seen once. The CDR3, as DNA: TGTGCCAGTAGTGTGGGACAGGGGAACACTGAAGCTTTCTTT. As protein: CASSVGQGNTEAFF. The gene calls are TRBV19 and TRBJ1-1; TRBD1 matches 9 bases. The CDR3 sequence is 14 residues long. Germline V CDR1 and CDR2: LNHDA, SQIVND (reference sequence). With V trimmed by 5 bases and J by 1 base, 2 bases remained unmatched.

J is TRBJ2-3 and V is TRBV29-1; TRBD1 aligns across 7 bases. V was clipped by 3 bases and J by 6 bases; unmatched bases: 12. The CDR3 spans 15 residues. In germline, CDR1 is SQVTM, CDR2 ANQGSEA. In DNA, the CDR3 is TGCAGCGTTGATACGCAGGGGGTAGAGGACGATACGCAGTATTTT. Its translation is CSVDTQGVEDDTQYF.

This clone appeared a few times. This chain uses TRBV7-9 with TRBJ1-6; maybe TRBD1 (6 bases). V was pared by 5 bases and J by 6 bases, with 20 bases between. Germline CDR1 reads SEHNR; CDR2 reads FQNEAQ (reference sequence). The CDR3 has 17 residues. CDR3 coding DNA: TGTGCCAGCAGCCCGACTAGGGGGACGGGGTCTAATTCACCCCTCCACTTT. Encoded protein: CASSPTRGTGSNSPLHF.

The chain employs TRBV5-4 and TRBJ2-1; unclear D gene. The CDR3 sequence is 13 residues long. V lost 0 bases, J lost 7 bases, and 8 bases lay in between. CDR1 and CDR2 (germline): SGHNT, YYREEE (reference sequence). This chain's CDR3 is CASSLAGVNEQFF. The CDR3 nucleotides are TGTGCCAGCAGCTTGGCTGGAGTAAATGAGCAGTTCTTC.